This T cell receptor (beta chain) was obtained from a study of shared T cell receptors in the human thymus. J was trimmed by 7 bases and V by 6 bases; bases with no gene match: 10. From germline, CDR1 is SGHRS and CDR2 YFSETQ. The CDR3 is made up of 15 amino acids. Measured with immunoSEQ multiplex PCR; TCRdb has only the in-frame clones, and not every one. This sample yields hundreds of thousands of clones, of which approximately 90% are seen a single time; about 0.01% belongs to the top ten. These data also featured in a second study, about human thymus T cells. That report adds: Serving as donors were healthy Finnish infants, each of whom was having open corrective surgery for congenital heart defects. Resected material from corrective heart surgery provided the thymus tissue analysed.

The genes are TRBV5-1 and TRBJ2-1; TRBD2 matches 10 bases. This sequence originates from a boy under two years old with a congenital heart defect. The sequenced material came from thymocytes. CDR3 region: CASTLPGTSVNEQFF. The CDR3 DNA reads TGCGCCAGCACCCTCCCCGGGACTAGCGTTAATGAGCAGTTCTTC.